The 19 T cell receptor beta chains reported below all come from one sample, sequenced in a study of Ad26.COV2.S vaccination and SARS-CoV-2 variants. Regarding treatment: some 19 received Ad26.COV2.S at low or high dose, single or two shots; several received placebo; per-sample allocation not given. Sampling occurred on day 63 after the first vaccine or placebo injection. TCRdb's table, derived via immunoSEQ multiplex PCR, lists solely in-frame clones and lacks some. Of more than 300,000 clones listed, 88% were seen once; the top ten hold around 6.4%. The starting material was peripheral blood, obtained in a trial of Ad26.COV2.S vaccine versus placebo. These receptors all stem from a person between 18 and 59 years old who received the Ad26.COV2.S COVID-19 vaccine or a placebo.

The chain couples TRBV6-4 to TRBJ1-2, with D possibly TRBD1 on 5 matching bases. Germline-derived CDR1 and CDR2 are MRHNA and SNTAGT. The V gene lost 6 bases and the J gene lost 8 bases, with 13 bases spanning the gap. This CDR3 contains 12 residues. The CDR3 DNA follows: TGTGCCAGCAGGGGAAACTGGGGGGGCTACACCTTC. Translating gives CASRGNWGGYTF.

CDR3 in amino acids: CASNPTGASGISDTQYF. CDR3 bases: TGTGCCAGCAACCCTACCGGGGCTAGCGGGATCTCAGATACGCAGTATTTT. The V call is TRBV27, the J call TRBJ2-3, with 9 positions matching TRBD2. The germline CDR1 and CDR2 sequences are MNHEY and SMNVEV (reference sequence). CDR3 length equals 17 residues. Losses at the gene ends were 7 bases for V and 4 bases for J; bases not matched to a gene: 15.

The rearrangement uses TRBV29-1 and TRBJ2-2; unclear D gene. Germline loops: CDR1 SQVTM, CDR2 ANQGSEA. The CDR3 runs 12 residues. Trimming pared 7 bases from V and 7 bases from J, leaving 13 bases between. CDR3 sequence reads: CSAKFGDGELFF. CDR3 sequence (DNA): TGCAGCGCCAAATTTGGGGACGGGGAGCTGTTTTTT.

The CDR3 DNA sequence: TGCGCCAGCAGCTTTTCCGTCGGGACAGCCGGAAACACCATATATTTT. Residues: CASSFSVGTAGNTIYF. The chain links TRBV5-1 to TRBJ1-3; 7 nucleotides match TRBD1. The CDR3 covers 16 residues. Germline V gives CDR1 SGHRS, CDR2 YFSETQ. V dropped 2 bases and J dropped 4; count of bases not matched to a gene: 9. Looking up the rest from reference TRBV5-1 and TRBJ1-3 gives the full variable domain: KAGVTQTPRYLIKTRGQQVTLSCSPISGHRSVSWYQQTPGQGLQFLFEYFSETQRNKGNFPGRFSGRQFSNSRSEMNVSTLELGDSALYLCASSFSVGTAGNTIYFGEGSWLTVV.

This clone was observed a single time. J is TRBJ1-2 and V is TRBV12-3 or TRBV12-4; D may be TRBD1 (6 bases). The CDR3 extends over 13 amino acids. Trimming removed 5 bases from V and 2 bases from J, with 9 bases in between. The CDR3: CASSTGQNYGYTF. In DNA, the CDR3 is TGTGCCAGCAGTACCGGACAGAACTATGGCTACACCTTC.

DNA of the CDR3: TGTGCCTGGGGTCCAGCCCCGAAACCTTTGAACACTGAAGCTTTCTTT. Its protein product is CAWGPAPKPLNTEAFF. V gene TRBV30 combines with J gene TRBJ1-1; D gene uncertain. Germline V gene sequence: CDR1 GTSNPN, CDR2 SVGIG (reference sequence). This CDR3 has 16 amino acids. Trimming removed 5 bases at V and 0 bases at J, with 19 bases between.

V gene TRBV28 combines with J gene TRBJ1-5; D remains ambiguous. CDR1 is MDHEN, CDR2 SYDVKM, per germline. The CDR3 totals 13 residues. V lost 4 bases and J lost 9, with 13 bases in between. CDR3 sequence: CASSSPIITPQHF. CDR3 in DNA: TGTGCCAGCAGTTCCCCAATTATCACGCCCCAGCATTTT. Looking up the rest from reference TRBV28 and TRBJ1-5 gives the full variable domain: DVKVTQSSRYLVKRTGEKVFLECVQDMDHENMFWYRQDPGLGLRLIYFSYDVKMKEKGDIPEGYSVSREKKERFSLILESASTNQTSMYLCASSSPIITPQHFGDGTRLSIL.

This chain links TRBV5-4 with TRBJ1-5; 7 bases align to TRBD1. J was trimmed by 0 bases and V by 2 bases; bases with no gene match: 2. Per germline, CDR1 SGHNT and CDR2 YYREEE (reference sequence). The CDR3 is 15 amino acids. The DNA of the CDR3 is TGTGCCAGCAGCTTAGGGACAGATAGCAATCAGCCCCAGCATTTT. Its protein product is CASSLGTDSNQPQHF.

This clone came up once. The rearrangement joins TRBV18 to TRBJ1-2; perhaps TRBD1 as D (5 bases). This CDR3 spans 14 amino acids. V was clipped by 3 bases and J by 1 base, with 9 bases between them. The germline V gene encodes CDR1 KGHSH and CDR2 LQKENI. The CDR3 sequence: CASSPPGGNYGYTF. CDR3 in DNA: TGTGCCAGCTCACCCCCGGGGGGTAACTATGGCTACACCTTC.

The V call is TRBV6-5, the J call TRBJ1-2, with D unclear. Trimming removed 2 bases at V and 4 bases at J, with 5 bases between. The germline V gene encodes CDR1 MNHEY and CDR2 SVGAGI. CDR3 size: 12 residues. Written as DNA, the CDR3 is TGTGCCAGCAGTTACGTGGGCTATGGCTACACCTTC. As protein: CASSYVGYGYTF.

The rearrangement uses TRBV7-9 and TRBJ1-6; a possible D gene is TRBD1 (5 bases). The CDR3 runs to 15 residues. V was clipped by 2 bases and J by 6 bases, with 11 bases between them. Germline CDR1 SEHNR, CDR2 FQNEAQ (reference sequence). CDR3 region: CASSLSGQVNSPLHF. The CDR3 nucleotides are TGTGCCAGCAGCTTATCAGGGCAGGTTAATTCACCCCTCCACTTT.

This chain links TRBV5-8 with TRBJ2-7; possible D gene TRBD1, 7 bases. V was shortened by 4 bases and J by 6 bases, with 20 bases between the two germline ends. The CDR3 covers 15 residues. Germline V gene lookup returns CDR1 SGHTS and CDR2 YDEGEE. CDR3 protein: CASSRMDRRDSEQYF. The CDR3 bases are TGTGCCAGCAGCCGGATGGACAGGCGGGACTCCGAGCAGTACTTC. The full variable domain, its missing parts supplied by reference TRBV5-8 and TRBJ2-7, is EAGVTQSPTHLIKTRGQQATLRCSPISGHTSVYWYQQALGLGLQFLLWYDEGEERNRGNFPPRFSGRQFPNYSSELNVNALELEDSALYLCASSRMDRRDSEQYFGPGTRLTVT.

The chain couples TRBV6-5 to TRBJ2-2; 10 nucleotides agree with TRBD1. This CDR3 has 15 amino acids. CDR1 is MNHEY, CDR2 SVGAGI, per germline. The V gene end was trimmed by 7 bases and the J gene end by 4 bases; junction bases not matched to a gene: 6. The CDR3 is CASNPGTGVTGELFF. The CDR3 nucleotides are TGTGCCAGCAACCCGGGGACAGGGGTCACCGGGGAGCTGTTTTTT.

As DNA, the CDR3 is TGTGCCAGCAGCGGGGGGTCACGGAGGTCGGACTATGGCTACACCTTC. Translation: CASSGGSRRSDYGYTF. The chain recombines TRBV9 with TRBJ1-2; a weak D match, TRBD1 (5 bases). V was clipped by 3 bases and J by 3 bases, with 18 bases between them. The CDR3 totals 16 residues. The germline V gene encodes CDR1 SGDLS and CDR2 YYNGEE. The whole variable domain, remainder taken from reference TRBV9 and TRBJ1-2, is DSGVTQTPKHLITATGQRVTLRCSPRSGDLSVYWYQQSLDQGLQFLIQYYNGEERAKGNILERFSAQQFPDLHSELNLSSLELGDSALYFCASSGGSRRSDYGYTFGSGTRLTVV.

This clone has only one observation. This sequence joins TRBV5-1 and TRBJ2-1; a possible D gene is TRBD1 (6 bases). Between the trimmed V and J ends, which lost 4 bases and 4 bases, there was a span of 15 bases. The germline gives CDR1 SGHRS, CDR2 YFSETQ. The CDR3 is 15 residues long. The CDR3 reads CASSVTRQEYNEQFF. The CDR3 DNA reads TGCGCCAGCAGCGTTACCCGACAGGAATACAATGAGCAGTTCTTC.

About this clone: A much larger clone differs from this one at a single base, so this may be a read error. The CDR3 loop reads CASSDRNTEAFF. The CDR3 DNA is TGTGCCAGCAGTGACAGGAACACTGAAGCTTTCTTT. The chain recombines TRBV27 with TRBJ1-1, with D possibly TRBD1 on 5 matching bases. Germline CDR1 and CDR2: MNHEY and SMNVEV (reference sequence). This CDR3 contains 12 residues. V shed 5 bases and J shed 1 base, with 5 bases lying between them.

This chain links TRBV29-1 with TRBJ2-7; maybe TRBD2 (5 bases). CDR3 length: 12 amino acids. V lost 2 bases to trimming and J lost 6 bases, with 11 bases between them. Germline assignment: CDR1 SQVTM and CDR2 ANQGSEA. CDR3 amino acids: CSVESGSSEQYF. In nucleotides, the CDR3 is TGCAGCGTTGAAAGCGGCTCATCCGAGCAGTACTTC.

This rearrangement joins TRBV6-5 to TRBJ2-1; no clear D. V was pared by 0 bases and J by 7 bases, with 13 bases between. CDR3 length: 15 residues. The germline CDR1 and CDR2 sequences are MNHEY and SVGAGI. CDR3 in amino acids: CASSYSRFLGNEQFF. The CDR3 DNA is TGTGCCAGCAGTTACTCCCGGTTCCTCGGGAATGAGCAGTTCTTC.

The chain couples TRBV29-1 to TRBJ2-3; 8 bases align to TRBD2. This CDR3 is 14 amino acids long. The germline CDR1 and CDR2 sequences are SQVTM and ANQGSEA. The V gene end was trimmed by 6 bases and the J gene end by 3 bases; junction bases not matched to a gene: 8. The CDR3 spells CSVTGGAGTDTQYF. The CDR3 coding sequence is TGCAGCGTCACCGGGGGGGCCGGGACAGATACGCAGTATTTT.